The present T cell receptor (beta chain) was sequenced within a study of blood T cell repertoires in COVID-19. As for the study in general: Sites across the United States, Italy and Spain contributed samples from acute and convalescent COVID-19.

Per the germline V gene, CDR1 is MNHEY and CDR2 is SMNVEV (reference sequence). The V segment lost 5 bases and the J segment 6 bases; nucleotides outside the gene matches: 4. This CDR3 has 13 residues. TCRdb's copy holds only in-frame clones and misses some; the assay was immunoSEQ multiplex PCR. Of nearly 300,000 clones listed, over 85% were seen once; the top ten hold roughly 2.8%. The rearrangement joins TRBV27 to TRBJ2-1; TRBD1 aligns across 7 bases. Sequencing used PBMCs or T cells enriched from blood (not recorded which). The sequence derives from a woman in her forties or fifties who had been exposed to COVID-19. CDR3 sequence: CASSSHRGNEQFF. The CDR3 region has the DNA TGTGCCAGCAGTAGTCACAGGGGCAATGAGCAGTTCTTC.